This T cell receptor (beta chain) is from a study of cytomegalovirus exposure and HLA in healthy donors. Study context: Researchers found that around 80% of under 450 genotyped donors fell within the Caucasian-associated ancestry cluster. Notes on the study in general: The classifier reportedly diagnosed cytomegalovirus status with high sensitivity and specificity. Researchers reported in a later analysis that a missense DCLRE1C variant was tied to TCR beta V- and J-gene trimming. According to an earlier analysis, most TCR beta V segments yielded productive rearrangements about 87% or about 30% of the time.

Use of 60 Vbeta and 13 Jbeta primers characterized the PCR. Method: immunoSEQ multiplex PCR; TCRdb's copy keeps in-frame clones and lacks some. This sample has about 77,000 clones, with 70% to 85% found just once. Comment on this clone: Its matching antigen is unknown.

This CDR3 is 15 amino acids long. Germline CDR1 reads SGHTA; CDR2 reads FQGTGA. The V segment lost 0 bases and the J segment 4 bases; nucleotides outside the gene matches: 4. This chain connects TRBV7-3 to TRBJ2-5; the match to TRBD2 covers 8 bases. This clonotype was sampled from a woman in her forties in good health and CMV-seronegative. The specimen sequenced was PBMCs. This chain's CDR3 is CASSLTSGIPETQYF. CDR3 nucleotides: TGTGCCAGCAGCTTAACTAGCGGGATCCCAGAGACCCAGTACTTC.